The clone carrying this TCR beta chain was seen more than once but under ten times. The sample belongs to a study of blood T cell repertoires in COVID-19. Sequencing was performed with immunoSEQ multiplex PCR; in TCRdb, only in-frame clones are kept and a portion is missing. The table records a few hundred thousand clones, roughly 80% of them present only once. The CDR3 extends over 14 amino acids. Trimming left V 0 bases short and J 10 bases short, with 13 bases between. CDR1 SGHRS and CDR2 YFSETQ come from the germline V gene. The receptor comes from a woman aged 18-29 years with acute or convalescent COVID-19. The chain joins TRBV5-1 to TRBJ1-4, with TRBD1 as a possible D gene (5 bases). Material for sequencing was peripheral blood. The CDR3 DNA is TGCGCCAGCAGCTTGGATGCGGGGCTGGGAAAACTGTTTTTT. Translated, it gives CASSLDAGLGKLFF.